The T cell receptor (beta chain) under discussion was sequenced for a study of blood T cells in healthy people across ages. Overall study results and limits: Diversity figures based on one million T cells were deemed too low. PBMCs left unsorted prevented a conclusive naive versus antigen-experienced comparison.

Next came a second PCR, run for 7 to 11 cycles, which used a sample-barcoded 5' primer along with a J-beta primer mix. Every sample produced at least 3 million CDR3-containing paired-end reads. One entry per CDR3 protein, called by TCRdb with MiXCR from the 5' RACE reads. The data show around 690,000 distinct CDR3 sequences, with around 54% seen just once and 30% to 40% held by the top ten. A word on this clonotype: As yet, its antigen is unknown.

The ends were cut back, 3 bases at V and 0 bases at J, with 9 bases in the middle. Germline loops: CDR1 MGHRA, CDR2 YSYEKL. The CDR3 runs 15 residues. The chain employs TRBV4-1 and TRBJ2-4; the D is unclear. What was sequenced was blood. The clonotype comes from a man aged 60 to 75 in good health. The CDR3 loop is CASSQDVLAKNIQYF. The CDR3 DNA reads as TGCGCCAGCAGCCAGGACGTCCTAGCCAAAAACATTCAGTACTTC.